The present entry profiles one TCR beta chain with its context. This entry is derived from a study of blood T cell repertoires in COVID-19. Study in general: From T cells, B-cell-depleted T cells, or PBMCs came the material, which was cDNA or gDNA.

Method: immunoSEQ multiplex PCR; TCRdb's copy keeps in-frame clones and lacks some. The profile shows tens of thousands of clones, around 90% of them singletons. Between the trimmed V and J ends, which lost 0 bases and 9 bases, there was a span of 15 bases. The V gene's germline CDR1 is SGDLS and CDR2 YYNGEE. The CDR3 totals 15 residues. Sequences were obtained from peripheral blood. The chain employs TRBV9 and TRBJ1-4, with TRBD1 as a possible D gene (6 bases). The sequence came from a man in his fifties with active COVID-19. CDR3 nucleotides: TGTGCCAGCAGCGTAGGTATCCTTCAGGGGAAAAAACTGTTTTTT. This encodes CASSVGILQGKKLFF.